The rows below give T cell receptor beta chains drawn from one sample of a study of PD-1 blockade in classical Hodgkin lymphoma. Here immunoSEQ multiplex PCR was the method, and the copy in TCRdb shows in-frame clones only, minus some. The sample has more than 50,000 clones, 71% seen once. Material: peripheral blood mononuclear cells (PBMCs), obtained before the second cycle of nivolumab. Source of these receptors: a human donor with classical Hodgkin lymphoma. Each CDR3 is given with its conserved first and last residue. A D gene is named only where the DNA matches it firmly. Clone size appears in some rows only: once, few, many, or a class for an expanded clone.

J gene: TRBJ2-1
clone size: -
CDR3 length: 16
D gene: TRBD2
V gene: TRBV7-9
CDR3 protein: CASSSRTSGFPNEQFF
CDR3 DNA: TGTGCCAGCAGCTCACGGACTAGCGGGTTTCCCAATGAGCAGTTCTTC

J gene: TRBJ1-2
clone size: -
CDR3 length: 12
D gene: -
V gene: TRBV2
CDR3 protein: CASQIQGSGYTF
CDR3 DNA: TGTGCCAGCCAGATTCAAGGGTCGGGCTACACCTTC

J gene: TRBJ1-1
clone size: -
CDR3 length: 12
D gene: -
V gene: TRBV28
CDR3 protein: CASSSPGTEAFF
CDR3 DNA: TGTGCCAGCAGTTCCCCTGGCACTGAAGCTTTCTTT

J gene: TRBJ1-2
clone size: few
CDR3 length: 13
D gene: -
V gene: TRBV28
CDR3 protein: CASSLAGGYGYTF
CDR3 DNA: TGTGCCAGCAGTTTGGCGGGGGGGTATGGCTACACCTTC

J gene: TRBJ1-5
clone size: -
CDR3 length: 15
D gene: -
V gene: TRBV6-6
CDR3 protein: CASSYSQPSNQPQHF
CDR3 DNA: TGTGCCAGCAGTTACTCACAGCCTAGCAATCAGCCCCAGCATTTT

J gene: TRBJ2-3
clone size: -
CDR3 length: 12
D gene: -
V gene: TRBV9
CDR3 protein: CASSVVGDTQYF
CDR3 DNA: TGTGCCAGCAGCGTAGTTGGGGATACGCAGTATTTT

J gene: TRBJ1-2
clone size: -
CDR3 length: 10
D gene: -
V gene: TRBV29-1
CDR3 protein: CSVEVYGYTF
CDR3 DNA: TGCAGCGTTGAAGTATATGGCTACACCTTC

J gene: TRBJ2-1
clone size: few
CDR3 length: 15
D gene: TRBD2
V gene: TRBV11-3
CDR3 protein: CASSPGTSGYNEQFF
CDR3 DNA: TGTGCCAGCAGCCCCGGGACTAGCGGCTACAATGAGCAGTTCTTC

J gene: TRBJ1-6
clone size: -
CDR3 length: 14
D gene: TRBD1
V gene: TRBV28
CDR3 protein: CASREDRDNSPLHF
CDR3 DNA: TGTGCCAGCAGGGAAGACAGGGATAATTCACCCCTCCACTTT

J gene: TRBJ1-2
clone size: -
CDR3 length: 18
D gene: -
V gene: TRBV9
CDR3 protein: CASSVDREGSNSNYGYTF
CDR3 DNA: TGTGCCAGCAGCGTAGATAGGGAGGGATCGAACTCTAACTATGGCTACACCTTC

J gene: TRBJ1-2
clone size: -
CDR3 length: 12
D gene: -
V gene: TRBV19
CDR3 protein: CASQFGEYGYTF
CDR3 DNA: TGTGCCAGCCAGTTCGGAGAATATGGCTACACCTTC

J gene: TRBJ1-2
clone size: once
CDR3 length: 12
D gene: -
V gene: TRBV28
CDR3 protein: CASNSAGDGYTF
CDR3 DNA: TGTGCCAGCAACTCTGCCGGAGATGGCTACACCTTC

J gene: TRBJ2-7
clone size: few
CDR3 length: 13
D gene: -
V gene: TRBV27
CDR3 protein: CASSLGTEYEQYF
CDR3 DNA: TGTGCCAGCAGTTTAGGGACGGAGTACGAGCAGTACTTC

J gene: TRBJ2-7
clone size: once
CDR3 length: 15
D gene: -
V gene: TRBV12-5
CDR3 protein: CASGLAIYAPYEQYF
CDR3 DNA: TGTGCTAGTGGTTTGGCGATCTATGCCCCCTACGAGCAGTACTTC

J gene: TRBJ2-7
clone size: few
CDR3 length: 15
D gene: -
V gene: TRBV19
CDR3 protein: CASSIGQPSSYEQYF
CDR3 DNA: TGTGCCAGTAGTATCGGACAGCCGAGCTCCTACGAGCAGTACTTC

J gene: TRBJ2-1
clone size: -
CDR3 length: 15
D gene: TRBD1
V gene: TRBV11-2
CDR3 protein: CASSSPGQVRNEQFF
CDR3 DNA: TGTGCCAGCAGCTCGCCGGGACAGGTTCGCAATGAGCAGTTCTTC

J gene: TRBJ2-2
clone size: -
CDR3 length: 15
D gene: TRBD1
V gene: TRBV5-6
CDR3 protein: CASSFQGAGTGELFF
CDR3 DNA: TGTGCCAGCAGTTTCCAGGGGGCCGGTACCGGGGAGCTGTTTTTT

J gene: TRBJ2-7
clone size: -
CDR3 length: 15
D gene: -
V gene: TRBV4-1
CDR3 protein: CASSQVLGVHYEQYF
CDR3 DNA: TGCGCCAGCAGCCAAGTTTTGGGGGTCCACTACGAGCAGTACTTC

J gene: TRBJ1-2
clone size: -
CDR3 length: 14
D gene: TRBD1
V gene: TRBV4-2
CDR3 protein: CASSPPQGLDGYTF
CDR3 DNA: TGTGCCAGCAGCCCGCCACAGGGGTTGGATGGCTACACCTTC

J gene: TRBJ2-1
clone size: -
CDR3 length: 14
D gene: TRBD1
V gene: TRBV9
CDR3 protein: CASSSGTGVNEQFF
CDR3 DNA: TGTGCCAGCAGCTCCGGGACAGGGGTCAATGAGCAGTTCTTC

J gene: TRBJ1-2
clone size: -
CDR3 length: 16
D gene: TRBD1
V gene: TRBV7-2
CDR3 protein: CASSLVDRVKFAGYTF
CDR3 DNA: TGTGCCAGCAGCTTAGTGGACAGGGTGAAGTTCGCGGGCTACACCTTC

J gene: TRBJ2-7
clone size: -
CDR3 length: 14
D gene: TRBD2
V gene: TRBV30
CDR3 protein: CAWSPGLANYEQYF
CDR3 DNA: TGTGCCTGGAGTCCGGGACTAGCTAACTACGAGCAGTACTTC

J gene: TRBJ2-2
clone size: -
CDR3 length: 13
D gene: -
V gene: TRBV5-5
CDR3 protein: CASSLASFGELFF
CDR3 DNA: TGTGCCAGCAGCTTGGCGTCTTTTGGGGAGCTGTTTTTT

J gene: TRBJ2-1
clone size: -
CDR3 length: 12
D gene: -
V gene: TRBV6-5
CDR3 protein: CAIGGISNEQFF
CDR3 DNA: TGTGCCATCGGAGGGATTTCCAATGAGCAGTTCTTC

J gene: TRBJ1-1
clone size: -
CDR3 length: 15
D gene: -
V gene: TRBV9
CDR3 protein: CASSAAGGGRTEAFF
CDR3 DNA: TGTGCCAGCAGCGCCGCCGGAGGGGGGAGGACTGAAGCTTTCTTT

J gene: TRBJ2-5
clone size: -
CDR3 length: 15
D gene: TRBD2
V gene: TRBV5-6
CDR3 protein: CASSLRGGYQETQYF
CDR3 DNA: TGTGCCAGCAGCTTGCGGGGGGGGTACCAAGAGACCCAGTACTTC

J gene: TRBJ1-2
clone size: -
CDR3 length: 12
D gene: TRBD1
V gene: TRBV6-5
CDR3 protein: CASMAGGYGYTF
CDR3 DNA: TGTGCCAGCATGGCAGGGGGCTATGGCTACACCTTC

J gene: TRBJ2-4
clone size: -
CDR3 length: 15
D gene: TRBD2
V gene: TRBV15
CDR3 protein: CATSRDSGYSDIQYF
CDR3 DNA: TGTGCCACCAGCAGAGATAGCGGGTATTCGGACATTCAGTACTTC

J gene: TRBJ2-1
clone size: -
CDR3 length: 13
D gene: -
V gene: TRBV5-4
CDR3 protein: CASSLSSYNEQFF
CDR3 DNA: TGTGCCAGCAGCTTGAGCTCCTACAATGAGCAGTTCTTC

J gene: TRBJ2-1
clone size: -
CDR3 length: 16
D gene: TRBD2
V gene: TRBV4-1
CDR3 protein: CASSPSSGGPLNEQFF
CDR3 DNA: TGCGCCAGCAGCCCATCTAGCGGTGGACCTTTAAATGAGCAGTTCTTC

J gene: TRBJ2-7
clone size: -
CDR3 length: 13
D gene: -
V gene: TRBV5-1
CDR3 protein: CASSPLGRYEQYF
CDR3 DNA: TGCGCCAGCAGCCCGCTCGGCCGCTACGAGCAGTACTTC

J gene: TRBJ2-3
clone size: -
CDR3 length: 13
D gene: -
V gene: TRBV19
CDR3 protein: CASSGLAGDTQYF
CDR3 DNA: TGTGCCAGTAGTGGGCTAGCTGGAGATACGCAGTATTTT

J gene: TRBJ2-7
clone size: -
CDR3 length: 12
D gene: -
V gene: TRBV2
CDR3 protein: CASSESVGEQYF
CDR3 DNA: TGTGCCAGCAGTGAAAGTGTGGGCGAGCAGTACTTC

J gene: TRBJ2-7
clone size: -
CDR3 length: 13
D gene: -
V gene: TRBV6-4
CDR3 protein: CASSEQPSYEQYF
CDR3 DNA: TGTGCCAGCAGTGAGCAGCCATCCTACGAGCAGTACTTC

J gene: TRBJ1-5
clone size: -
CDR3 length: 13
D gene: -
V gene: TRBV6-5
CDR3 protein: CASSPTGFQPQHF
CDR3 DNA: TGTGCCAGCAGTCCTACAGGGTTCCAGCCCCAGCATTTT

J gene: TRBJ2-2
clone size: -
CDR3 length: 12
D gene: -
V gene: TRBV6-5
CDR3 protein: CASSYESGELFF
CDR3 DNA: TGTGCCAGCAGTTACGAGTCCGGGGAGCTGTTTTTT

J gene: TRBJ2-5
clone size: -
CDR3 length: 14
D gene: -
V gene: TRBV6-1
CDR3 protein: CASRHRAGLRDQYF
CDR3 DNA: TGTGCCAGCCGGCACAGGGCCGGTTTGAGAGACCAGTACTTC

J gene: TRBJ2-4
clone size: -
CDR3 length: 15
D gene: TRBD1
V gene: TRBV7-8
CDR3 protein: CASSLRGGGKNIQYF
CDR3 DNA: TGTGCCAGCAGCTTAAGAGGGGGCGGCAAAAACATTCAGTACTTC

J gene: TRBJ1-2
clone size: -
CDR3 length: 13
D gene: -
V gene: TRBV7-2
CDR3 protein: CASSLAVQAGYTF
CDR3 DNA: TGTGCCAGCAGCTTAGCGGTCCAAGCTGGCTACACCTTC

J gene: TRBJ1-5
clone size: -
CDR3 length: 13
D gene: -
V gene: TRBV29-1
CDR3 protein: CSVVTDNNQPQHF
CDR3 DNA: TGCAGCGTAGTGACAGACAACAATCAGCCCCAGCATTTT

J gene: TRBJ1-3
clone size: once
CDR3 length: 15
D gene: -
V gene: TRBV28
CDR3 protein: CASSSPSGGLNTIYF
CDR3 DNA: TGTGCCAGCAGTTCTCCCTCTGGAGGATTGAACACCATATATTTT

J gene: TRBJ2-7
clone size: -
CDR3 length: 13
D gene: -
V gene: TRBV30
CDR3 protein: CAWSGAGSYEQYF
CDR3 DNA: TGTGCCTGGAGTGGGGCCGGCTCCTACGAGCAGTACTTC

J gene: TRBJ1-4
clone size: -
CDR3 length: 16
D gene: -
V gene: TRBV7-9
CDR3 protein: CASSAGVGGTNEKLFF
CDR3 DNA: TGTGCCAGCAGCGCTGGAGTCGGGGGGACTAATGAAAAACTGTTTTTT

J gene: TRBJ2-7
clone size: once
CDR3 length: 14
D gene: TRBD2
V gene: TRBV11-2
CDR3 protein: CASSLGTRWDEQYF
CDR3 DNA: TGTGCCAGCAGCTTGGGGACTAGGTGGGACGAGCAGTACTTC

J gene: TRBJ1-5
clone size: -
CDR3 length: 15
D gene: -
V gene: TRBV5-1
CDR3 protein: CASSLAGDFGQPQHF
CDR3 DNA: TGCGCCAGCAGCTTGGCAGGGGATTTCGGTCAGCCCCAGCATTTT

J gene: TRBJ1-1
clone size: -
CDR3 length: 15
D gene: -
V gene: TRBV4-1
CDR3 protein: CASSEETVLNTEAFF
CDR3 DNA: TGCGCCAGCAGCGAAGAGACAGTCCTGAACACTGAAGCTTTCTTT

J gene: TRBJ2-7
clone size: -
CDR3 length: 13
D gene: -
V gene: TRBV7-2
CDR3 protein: CASSLVGTYEQYF
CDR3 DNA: TGTGCCAGCAGCTTAGTAGGGACTTACGAGCAGTACTTC